These 3 T cell receptor beta chains originate from one sample sequenced in a study of T cells in tuberculosis. The repertoire was sequenced with immunoSEQ multiplex PCR; TCRdb's copy has only in-frame clones and lacks some. This table has about 58,000 clones, roughly 86% appearing once. Cells were sorted from thawed PBMC rested overnight and stained with GMM-loaded CD1B tetramer, viability dye and anti-CD3. The CD1B tetramers carried C32 glucose monomycolate purified from Rhodococcus equi. Sequences were obtained from CD1b-GMM tetramer-negative cells sorted from PBMCs. The receptors come from an adult woman with latent tuberculosis.

This clone came up once. The V and J genes are TRBV2 and TRBJ2-3; TRBD2 matches 9 bases. The germline CDR1 and CDR2 sequences are SNHLY and FYNNEI. The trim removed 7 bases at V and 2 bases at J, leaving 10 bases unmatched. The length of the CDR3 is 16 residues. DNA of the CDR3: TGTGCCAGCAAGTGGCGGCGGGGGGGAGACACAGATACGCAGTATTTT. Its protein product is CASKWRRGGDTDTQYF.

The chain links TRBV30 to TRBJ2-3; 13 bases line up with TRBD2. Germline assignment: CDR1 GTSNPN and CDR2 SVGIG (reference sequence). CDR3 size: 17 residues. J was trimmed by 4 bases and V by 2 bases; bases with no gene match: 9. The CDR3 protein is CAWSTTRTSGGADTQYF. In DNA, the CDR3 is TGTGCCTGGAGTACCACGAGGACTAGCGGGGGAGCAGATACGCAGTATTTT.

This chain joins TRBV28 and TRBJ2-1; 7 nucleotides agree with TRBD2. The V segment lost 8 bases and the J segment 4 bases; nucleotides outside the gene matches: 8. The length of the CDR3 is 14 residues. From germline, CDR1 is MDHEN and CDR2 SYDVKM. This CDR3 is CASRRETDYNEQFF. The CDR3 DNA is TGTGCCAGCCGGCGGGAGACCGATTACAATGAGCAGTTCTTC. The entire variable domain, with the rest obtained from reference TRBV28 and TRBJ2-1, is as follows: DVKVTQSSRYLVKRTGEKVFLECVQDMDHENMFWYRQDPGLGLRLIYFSYDVKMKEKGDIPEGYSVSREKKERFSLILESASTNQTSMYLCASRRETDYNEQFFGPGTRLTVL.